Detailed here is one T cell receptor beta chain. Its antigen is unidentified. The sample comes from a study of shared clonotypes between healthy human individuals. The ends lost 6 bases at V and 2 bases at J; junction bases unmatched: 8. The CDR3 runs to 16 residues. The germline CDR1 and CDR2 sequences are MNHEY and SMNVEV (reference sequence). TCRdb's copy holds only in-frame clones and misses some; the assay was immunoSEQ multiplex PCR. Here the sample spans some 580,000 clones, 95% to 98% being singletons. Study results and limitations: Non-shared clonotypes had lower generation probabilities than clonotypes shared by all four sorted-subset donors. Sorted-subset sequencing, rarefaction showed, was incomplete despite large depth.

It was CD45RO-negative cells, positively selected for CCR7, that made up naive CD8 cells, with terminally differentiated effector memory CD45RA+ cells excluded. There were no recent acute infections or vaccinations among the donors, who were healthy HIV-negative adults. This chain connects TRBV27 to TRBJ2-3; TRBD2 matches at 10 bases. Sequencing was done on a sample of naive CD8+ T cells sorted from blood. This TCR was sampled from a man aged 25-45 years in good health. The CDR3 DNA reads TGTGCCAGCAGGGTAGCGGGAGGTCGTCTCACAGATACGCAGTATTTT. Amino acids: CASRVAGGRLTDTQYF.